A selection of T cell receptor beta chains follows, all from one sample in a study of T cell responses to AZD1222 COVID-19 vaccine. Clones were sequenced by immunoSEQ multiplex PCR, and TCRdb holds only the in-frame ones, with some missing. The data contain around 130,000 clones, about 88% of them seen just once; the ten biggest clones take up approximately 9.8%. The sequenced sample was peripheral blood, obtained 28 days after the second AZD1222 dose. The receptors were sampled from an adult who received the AZD1222 COVID-19 vaccine. Both conserved end residues are part of each CDR3. Each record gives: D gene, J gene, V gene, clone size, CDR3 protein, CDR3 DNA. A D gene is named only where the DNA matches it firmly. Size tells how often a clone was seen (once, few, many) or the class of an expanded clone, and some rows leave it out.

- TRBJ2-1 TRBV6-5 - CASVVASASYNEQFF TGTGCCAGCGTTGTGGCTTCGGCCTCCTACAATGAGCAGTTCTTC
- TRBJ2-3 TRBV20-1 - CSKGGTDTQYF TGCAGTAAGGGGGGCACAGATACGCAGTATTTT
- TRBJ2-1 TRBV10-2 - CASSESIRRAGVGNEQFF TGCGCCAGCAGTGAATCCATTAGGCGGGCAGGGGTGGGGAATGAGCAGTTCTTC
TRBD1 TRBJ1-1 TRBV5-1 - CASRTGTGESTEAFF TGCGCCAGCAGAACCGGGACAGGGGAATCCACTGAAGCTTTCTTT
- TRBJ1-6 TRBV4-2 - CASSQGGSRGNSPLHF TGTGCCAGCAGCCAAGGAGGTTCCAGGGGCAATTCACCCCTCCACTTT
TRBD1 TRBJ1-2 TRBV30 - CAWGLTGGLGYTF TGTGCCTGGGGCCTGACAGGGGGTTTGGGCTACACCTTC
- TRBJ2-2 TRBV18 - CASSPRTTSNTGELFF TGTGCCAGCTCACCCAGGACTACTTCGAACACCGGGGAGCTGTTTTTT
TRBD2 TRBJ2-3 TRBV30 - CAWRERGHTDTQYF TGTGCCTGGAGGGAGCGGGGCCACACAGATACGCAGTATTTT
TRBD1 TRBJ2-7 TRBV18 - CASSVDRRTYEQYF TGTGCCAGCTCTGTGGACAGGCGAACCTACGAGCAGTACTTC
- TRBJ2-2 TRBV18 - CASSQGTTTTGELFF TGTGCCAGCTCCCAGGGGACTACCACCACCGGGGAGCTGTTTTTT
- TRBJ1-5 TRBV28 - CASSGGEGPNQPQHF TGTGCCAGCAGTGGGGGCGAGGGACCCAATCAGCCCCAGCATTTT
- TRBJ1-1 TRBV5-1 - CASSARVSGPTRTEAFF TGCGCCAGCAGCGCAAGAGTCAGTGGACCGACTCGGACTGAAGCTTTCTTT
TRBD2 TRBJ2-1 TRBV10-1 - CASSEGTSGRLKGEQFF TGCGCCAGCAGTGAGGGGACTAGCGGGAGGTTGAAAGGTGAGCAGTTCTTC
TRBD1 TRBJ1-1 TRBV27 - CASNADRDVTEAFF TGTGCCAGCAACGCGGACAGGGACGTCACTGAAGCTTTCTTT
TRBD2 TRBJ2-5 TRBV29-1 - CSVAGGRARETQYF TGCAGCGTGGCTGGCGGGAGGGCTAGAGAGACCCAGTACTTC
- TRBJ2-7 TRBV11-3 - CASSSSGVVYEQYF TGTGCCAGCAGCTCATCGGGGGTGGTCTACGAGCAGTACTTC
- TRBJ1-4 TRBV21-1 - CASTRGGPGEKLFF TGTGCCAGTACCCGGGGCGGTCCAGGAGAAAAACTGTTTTTT
- TRBJ1-2 TRBV11-2 - CASSLNRNYGYTF TGTGCCAGCAGCTTAAACCGAAACTATGGCTACACCTTC
TRBD2 TRBJ2-2 TRBV19 medium-sized CASSMAPGLAGNTGELFF TGTGCCAGTAGTATGGCCCCGGGACTAGCGGGGAACACCGGGGAGCTGTTTTTT
TRBD2 TRBJ2-1 TRBV12-3/TRBV12-4 - CASLAGGSNEQFF TGTGCCAGCCTGGCGGGGGGTTCGAATGAGCAGTTCTTC
- TRBJ2-5 TRBV10-3 - CAISDTETQYF TGTGCCATCAGTGATACTGAGACCCAGTACTTC
- TRBJ1-6 TRBV3-1/TRBV3-2 - CASSRGTYNSPLHF TGTGCCAGCAGCAGGGGGACCTATAATTCACCCCTCCACTTT
- TRBJ1-1 TRBV30 - CAWSRIGRGGTEAFF TGTGCCTGGTCCAGGATTGGGCGCGGGGGCACTGAAGCTTTCTTT
TRBD2 TRBJ2-7 TRBV18 - CASSPPGLAGGSYEQYF TGTGCCAGCTCACCACCGGGACTAGCGGGGGGGTCCTACGAGCAGTACTTC
TRBD2 TRBJ2-1 TRBV14 - CASGKTYNEQFF TGCGCTAGCGGGAAGACCTACAATGAGCAGTTCTTC
TRBD1 TRBJ1-1 TRBV29-1 - CSVEWDSQRTEAFF TGCAGCGTTGAATGGGACAGTCAAAGGACTGAAGCTTTCTTT
- TRBJ1-6 TRBV21-1 - CASSKWAWGGQGNSPLHF TGTGCCAGCAGCAAATGGGCGTGGGGAGGACAAGGGAATTCACCCCTCCACTTT
- TRBJ1-2 TRBV29-1 few CSVEGYGYTF TGCAGCGTTGAGGGGTATGGCTACACCTTC
- TRBJ1-3 TRBV6-2/TRBV6-3 - CASSYSGSSGNTIYF TGTGCCAGCAGTTACTCCGGGAGCTCTGGAAACACCATATATTTT
TRBD1 TRBJ1-2 TRBV5-1 - CASSLDGDRPYGYTF TGCGCCAGCAGCTTGGATGGGGACAGGCCGTATGGCTACACCTTC
- TRBJ2-7 TRBV3-1/TRBV3-2 once CASSQRGVLSYEQYF TGTGCCAGCAGCCAAAGGGGTGTTCTATCCTACGAGCAGTACTTC
TRBD2 TRBJ2-1 TRBV7-9 - CASSLGLAGYNEQFF TGTGCCAGCAGCTTAGGGCTAGCGGGGTACAATGAGCAGTTCTTC
- TRBJ1-1 TRBV6-2/TRBV6-3 - CASSYNPGGTEAFF TGTGCCAGCAGTTATAACCCGGGTGGCACTGAAGCTTTCTTT
- TRBJ2-7 TRBV7-3 - CASSFPFSSYEQYF TGTGCCAGCAGCTTTCCCTTCTCCTCCTACGAGCAGTACTTC
TRBD2 TRBJ2-3 TRBV5-8 - CASRPPLSGLVTDTQYF TGTGCCAGCAGACCCCCCCTATCGGGACTAGTCACAGATACGCAGTATTTT
TRBD2 TRBJ2-1 TRBV6-2/TRBV6-3 - CASGLGGTSGSNEQFF TGTGCCAGCGGCCTAGGGGGGACTAGCGGGAGTAATGAGCAGTTCTTC
TRBD2 TRBJ2-6 TRBV28 - CASSWGGTSSGANVLTF TGTGCCAGCAGTTGGGGAGGGACCAGCTCTGGGGCCAACGTCCTGACTTTC
- TRBJ1-4 TRBV20-1 - CSASRGLTNEKLFF TGCAGTGCTAGTAGGGGACTGACTAATGAAAAACTGTTTTTT
- TRBJ1-4 TRBV5-6 - CASSSGTLNEKLFF TGTGCCAGCAGCTCCGGGACACTTAATGAAAAACTGTTTTTT
TRBD2 TRBJ2-2 TRBV5-8 - CASSFPLGLAAPNTGELFF TGTGCCAGCAGTTTTCCTTTGGGACTAGCGGCCCCGAACACCGGGGAGCTGTTTTTT
TRBD2 TRBJ2-7 TRBV5-6 - CASSPVGGRTYEQYF TGTGCCAGCAGCCCGGTGGGAGGGCGAACCTACGAGCAGTACTTC
TRBD2 TRBJ2-3 TRBV5-1 - CASRTSGEDTQYF TGCGCCAGCCGGACTAGCGGGGAAGATACGCAGTATTTT
- TRBJ2-7 TRBV2 - CASSVEGGGEQYF TGTGCCAGCAGTGTCGAAGGGGGGGGCGAGCAGTACTTC
- TRBJ1-2 TRBV28 few CASRATSNDGYTF TGTGCCAGCAGAGCCACGAGCAACGATGGCTACACCTTC
TRBD1 TRBJ1-1 TRBV7-9 - CASSPQGANTEAFF TGTGCCAGCAGCCCACAGGGGGCGAACACTGAAGCTTTCTTT